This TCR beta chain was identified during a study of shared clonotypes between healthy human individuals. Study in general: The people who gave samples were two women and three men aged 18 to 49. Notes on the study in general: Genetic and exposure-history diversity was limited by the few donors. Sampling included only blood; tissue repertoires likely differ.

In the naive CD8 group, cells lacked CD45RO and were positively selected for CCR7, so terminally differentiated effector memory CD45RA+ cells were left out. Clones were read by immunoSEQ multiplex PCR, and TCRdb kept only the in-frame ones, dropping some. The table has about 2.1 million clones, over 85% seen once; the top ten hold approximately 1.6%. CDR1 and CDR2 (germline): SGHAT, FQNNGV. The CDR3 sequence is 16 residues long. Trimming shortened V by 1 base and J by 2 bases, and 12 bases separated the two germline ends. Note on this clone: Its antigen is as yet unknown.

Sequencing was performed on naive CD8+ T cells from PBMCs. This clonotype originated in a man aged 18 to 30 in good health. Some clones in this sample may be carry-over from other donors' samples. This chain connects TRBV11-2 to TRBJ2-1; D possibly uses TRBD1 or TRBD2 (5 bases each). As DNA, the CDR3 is TGTGCCAGCAGCTTAGGGCAGGGTAGCGCCTACAATGAGCAGTTCTTC. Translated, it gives CASSLGQGSAYNEQFF.